This record concerns one T cell receptor beta chain sequence. The source of the sample is a study of cytomegalovirus exposure and HLA in healthy donors. PCR was performed using 60 Vbeta and 13 Jbeta primers. This table comes from immunoSEQ multiplex PCR, and its TCRdb copy is limited to in-frame clones, with some not included. Listed are over 45,000 clones; around 2.1% falls within the top ten. Germline values: CDR1 SEHNR, CDR2 FQNEAQ (reference sequence). The CDR3 contains 15 residues. V trimming: 6 bases; J trimming: 4 bases; junction bases outside the gene matches: 7. The chain has TRBV7-9 and TRBJ2-7; 12 bases are a match to TRBD2. Source material: PBMCs. This TCR derives from a woman aged 18-29 years in good health and CMV-seronegative. The CDR3 is CASRPTSGRDYEQYF. CDR3 coding DNA: TGTGCCAGCAGACCGACTAGCGGGAGAGATTACGAGCAGTACTTC.